This TCR beta chain is drawn from a study of memory CD4+ T cells and cytomegalovirus serostatus. Study-wide background: Donors were healthy Belgian adults, 8 to 10 CMV seropositive and around 24 seronegative. Study outcomes and limitations: Each of 65 to 70 CMV-associated TCRbeta sequences occurred in one to five individuals. Suggested: most of the CMV-linked TCR signature lies in CD4+ memory cells.

The sort gate was single viable CD3+CD4+CD8-CD45RO+ cells for memory CD4+ T cells. Donors' CMV status reflects serum IgG against pp150, pp28, p38, p52. As regards this clone: Its antigen is not identified.

Measured with immunoSEQ multiplex PCR; TCRdb has only the in-frame clones, and not every one. The sample holds tens of thousands of clones, around 77% seen once. Germline V gene data show CDR1 as LNHDA and CDR2 as SQIVND (reference sequence). The CDR3 has 15 residues. Trimming cost V 5 bases and J 1 base, with 12 bases left between them. Sequenced material: memory CD4+ T cells from blood. The chain uses TRBV19 and TRBJ1-5; weak D call: TRBD1 (5 bases). The source is an adult in good health and CMV-seronegative. CDR3 amino acids: CASSDDSPSNQPQHF. CDR3 coding DNA: TGTGCCAGTAGTGATGACAGCCCCAGCAATCAGCCCCAGCATTTT.